The text below deals with one TCR beta chain. Its antigen is undetermined. The PCR was carried out with 60 Vbeta primers and 13 Jbeta primers. The method was immunoSEQ multiplex PCR; TCRdb's version includes in-frame clones alone and lacks a portion of them. This sample has some 120,000 clones; about 80% occur once, and the top ten carry approximately 3.8%. The CDR3 is 14 residues long. V shed 6 bases, J shed 1 base, and the junction held 8 bases outside the gene matches. Germline-derived CDR1 and CDR2 are SQVTM and ANQGSEA. The data were obtained in a study of cytomegalovirus exposure and HLA in healthy donors. About the study: About 180 million T cells yielded 110 million or so unique TCR beta sequences in earlier analysis.

Findings of the study overall: For TCR beta chains, V- and J-gene trimming was later linked to a missense DCLRE1C variant.

V and J are TRBV29-1 and TRBJ2-7; the match to TRBD1 covers 8 bases. Source material: PBMCs. This clonotype was sampled from a woman aged 35 to 49 in good health and CMV-seropositive. For the CDR3, the DNA is TGCAGCGTCGCTACCGGGACAGGTTCCTACGAGCAGTACTTC. Amino acid sequence: CSVATGTGSYEQYF.